A single sample gave rise to the 21 T cell receptor beta chains below, sequenced in a study of breast tumors, draining lymph nodes, adjacent tissues. In TCRdb, the multiplex PCR reads were re-called with MiXCR into one record per CDR3 protein. Here the sample spans 270,000 or so distinct CDR3 sequences, roughly 31% being singletons. Axillary draining lymph nodes of breast cancer patients supplied the node samples. The material sequenced was axillary lymph node tissue. These receptors came from a female donor with breast cancer. Some clones in this sample may be carry-over from other donors' samples.

This clonotype was picked up many times. V and J are TRBV10-3 and TRBJ1-6, with 8 bases aligning to TRBD1. Germline CDR1 reads ENHRY; CDR2 reads SYGVKD. V shed 4 bases, J shed 8 bases, and the junction held 4 bases outside the gene matches. This CDR3 has 14 residues. CDR3 coding DNA: TGTGCCATCAGTGGAACAGGGGGAGATTCACCCCTCCACTTT. Translating gives CAISGTGGDSPLHF.

This clonotype was counted at least ten times. V is TRBV12-3 or TRBV12-4 and J is TRBJ2-5; D is uncertain. This CDR3 has 16 residues. Trimming removed 3 bases at V and 7 bases at J, with 21 bases between. The CDR3 here is CASSFLQTRPKGTQYF. The CDR3 DNA is TGTGCCAGCAGTTTCCTCCAGACCCGCCCCAAGGGGACCCAGTACTTC.

This clonotype was observed many times. The chain carries TRBV5-1 and TRBJ2-2, with 8 bases matching TRBD2. The CDR3 totals 15 residues. Trimming removed 5 bases from V and 1 base from J; junction bases left unmatched: 4. Germline values: CDR1 SGHRS, CDR2 YFSETQ. As DNA, the CDR3 is TGCGCCAGCAGTACCGGGACTAGGAACACCGGGGAGCTGTTTTTT. It codes for CASSTGTRNTGELFF.

This clonotype showed up many times. The chain employs TRBV6-1 and TRBJ2-1; D is perhaps TRBD2 (5 bases). This CDR3 spans 15 amino acids. V lost 6 bases, J lost 6 bases, and 18 bases lay in between. The germline V gene encodes CDR1 MNHNS and CDR2 SASEGT. CDR3 nucleotides: TGTGCCAGCAGGCAAAGGGAGACAAGCATCAATGAGCAGTTCTTC. Amino acids: CASRQRETSINEQFF.

This clonotype was counted many times. The chain has TRBV2 and TRBJ2-7; D is possibly TRBD1 or TRBD2 (5 bases each). The CDR3 spans 16 residues. Trimming removed 5 bases from V and 2 bases from J, with 19 bases in between. Looked up from germline, CDR1 is SNHLY and CDR2 is FYNNEI. CDR3 in DNA: TGTGCCAGCAGTACGAGCCGGGACCCGCGAGCCTACGAGCAGTACTTC. It codes for CASSTSRDPRAYEQYF.

Details on this clonotype: This could be a read error, since a much larger clone is one nucleotide away. This chain connects TRBV4-2 to TRBJ2-4; TRBD1 matches at 8 bases. The CDR3 length is 18 residues. The germline gives CDR1 LGHNA, CDR2 YNFKEQ. The CDR3 sequence: CASSWDRTTDLAKDIQYF. The CDR3 DNA is TGTGCCAGCAGCTGGGACAGGACCACAGATTTAGCCAAAGACATTCAGTACTTC.

The sample holds many counts of this clonotype. V is TRBV9 and J is TRBJ2-3; 10 bases fit TRBD2. V trimming: 0 bases; J trimming: 3 bases; junction bases outside the gene matches: 4. Germline V gene data show CDR1 as SGDLS and CDR2 as YYNGEE. The CDR3 spans 16 residues. The CDR3 sequence is CASSVGSTSGTDTQYF. CDR3 bases: TGTGCCAGCAGCGTAGGATCGACTAGCGGGACAGATACGCAGTATTTT.

This clonotype was picked up many times. The rearrangement links TRBV20-1 to TRBJ2-3, with D possibly TRBD1 on 5 matching bases. V gave up 3 bases and J gave up 8 bases, with 12 bases separating them. The CDR3 extends over 12 amino acids. The V gene's germline CDR1 is DFQATT and CDR2 SNEGSKA (reference sequence). CDR3 in amino acids: CSASGRGGTQYF. The CDR3 nucleotides are TGCAGTGCTAGCGGAAGGGGCGGTACGCAGTATTTT.

This clonotype was counted a few times. The chain is built from TRBV18 and TRBJ2-5, with 15 bases aligning to TRBD2. The CDR3 is 17 amino acids. Germline CDR1 is KGHSH and CDR2 is LQKENI. Trimming cost V 3 bases and J 4 bases; bases outside gene matches: 6. The DNA of the CDR3 is TGTGCCAGCTCACCCGGGACTAGCGGGAGGTTAGCAGAGACCCAGTACTTC. This codes for CASSPGTSGRLAETQYF. Using reference TRBV18 and TRBJ2-5 for the parts outside the CDR3, the full variable domain is NAGVMQNPRHLVRRRGQEARLRCSPMKGHSHVYWYRQLPEEGLKFMVYLQKENIIDESGMPKERFSAEFPKEGPSILRIQQVVRGDSAAYFCASSPGTSGRLAETQYFGPGTRLLVL.

This clonotype was picked up many times. The chain has TRBV6-1 and TRBJ2-7, with TRBD1 as a possible D gene (6 bases). Germline CDR1 reads MNHNS; CDR2 reads SASEGT. Trimming shortened V by 7 bases and J by 2 bases, and 15 bases separated the two germline ends. This CDR3 comprises 14 residues. DNA for the CDR3: TGTGCCAGCACCCTCCTGGGACACACCTACGAGCAGTACTTC. As protein: CASTLLGHTYEQYF.

For this clonotype: A much more abundant neighbour one base away suggests this may be a read error. This rearrangement joins TRBV14 to TRBJ2-2; a weak D match, TRBD2 (6 bases). Germline loops: CDR1 SGHDN, CDR2 FVKESK. With 4 bases removed from V and 6 bases from J, the gap between germline ends came to 12 bases. This CDR3 region has 14 residues. CDR3 sequence (DNA): TGTGCCAGCAGCCGGAGGGCCGGGGCCGGGGAGCTGTTTTTT. Amino acid sequence: CASSRRAGAGELFF.

The chain joins TRBV5-5 to TRBJ2-5, with 10 bases identical to TRBD2. J was trimmed by 5 bases and V by 4 bases; bases with no gene match: 11. The CDR3 has 16 residues. Germline V lookup: CDR1 SGHKS, CDR2 YYEKEE (reference sequence). The CDR3 loop is CASSPPLAGGSETQYF. The CDR3 DNA reads as TGTGCCAGCAGCCCCCCGTTAGCGGGAGGAAGCGAGACCCAGTACTTC. Complete variable domain (other parts from reference TRBV5-5 and TRBJ2-5): DAGVTQSPTHLIKTRGQQVTLRCSPISGHKSVSWYQQVLGQGPQFIFQYYEKEERGRGNFPDRFSARQFPNYSSELNVNALLLGDSALYLCASSPPLAGGSETQYFGPGTRLLVL.

The chain is built from TRBV29-1 and TRBJ2-5; 8 positions match TRBD1. J gave up 1 base and V 5 bases, and 0 bases lay outside the gene matches. The CDR3 extends over 12 amino acids. From germline, CDR1 is SQVTM and CDR2 ANQGSEA. The CDR3 region is CSVTGGQETQYF. In DNA, the CDR3 is TGCAGCGTTACAGGGGGCCAAGAGACCCAGTACTTC. The entire variable domain, with the rest obtained from reference TRBV29-1 and TRBJ2-5, is as follows: SAVISQKPSRDICQRGTSLTIQCQVDSQVTMMFWYRQQPGQSLTLIATANQGSEATYESGFVIDKFPISRPNLTFSTLTVSNMSPEDSSIYLCSVTGGQETQYFGPGTRLLVL.

Concerning this clonotype itself: Mismatch with germline at one junction end may stem from a read error. The chain couples TRBV6-2 or TRBV6-3 to TRBJ1-5; no reliable D call. The germline gives CDR1 MNHEY, CDR2 SVGEGT. This CDR3 is 12 amino acids long. CDR3 coding DNA: TGTGCCAGCAGCCCCACGTGGGAGCCCCAGCATTTC. It specifies CASSPTWEPQHF.

The chain links TRBV7-2 to TRBJ1-4, with 9 positions matching TRBD1. The V and J ends lost 2 bases and 7 bases, in that order; junction bases with no gene match: 8. Germline V CDR1 and CDR2: SGHTA, FQGNSA. This CDR3 spans 16 amino acids. CDR3 loop: CASSLRRTGGGEKLFF. The CDR3 bases are TGTGCCAGCAGCTTACGAAGAACAGGGGGCGGTGAAAAACTGTTTTTT. The full variable domain, with the rest looked up from reference TRBV7-2 and TRBJ1-4, is GAGVSQSPSNKVTEKGKDVELRCDPISGHTALYWYRQSLGQGLEFLIYFQGNSAPDKSGLPSDRFSAERTGGSVSTLTIQRTQQEDSAVYLCASSLRRTGGGEKLFFGSGTQLSVL.

CDR3 in DNA: TGTGCCAGCAGCCGGGGACTAGCGGCAGTCAATGAGCAGTTCTTC. This gives the protein CASSRGLAAVNEQFF. This chain joins TRBV11-3 and TRBJ2-1, with TRBD2 identical over 11 bases. The CDR3 loop spans 15 amino acids. The germline V gene encodes CDR1 SGHNT and CDR2 YENEEA. The ends lost 5 bases at V and 6 bases at J; junction bases unmatched: 6.

This clonotype has at least ten counts. V is TRBV20-1 and J is TRBJ1-2; tentatively, D is TRBD1 (5 bases). The CDR3 length is 14 residues. Germline CDR1 and CDR2: DFQATT and SNEGSKA (reference sequence). The germline V and J ends were trimmed by 1 base and 5 bases, with 14 bases remaining between them. The chain's CDR3 is CSARATGRGYGYTF. CDR3 sequence (DNA): TGCAGTGCTAGAGCCACAGGACGCGGATATGGCTACACCTTC.

The sample holds many counts of this clonotype. V and J are TRBV5-4 and TRBJ2-5; TRBD2 agrees at 9 bases. V lost 0 bases to trimming and J lost 4 bases; unmatched junction nucleotides: 10. From germline, CDR1 is SGHNT and CDR2 YYREEE (reference sequence). CDR3 length: 17 residues. The DNA of the CDR3 is TGTGCCAGCAGCTTGGATGGGGTAGCGGGAGTCCGAGAGACCCAGTACTTC. This sequence encodes CASSLDGVAGVRETQYF.

This rearrangement joins TRBV19 to TRBJ1-4, with 9 positions matching TRBD1. V lost 4 bases to trimming and J lost 3 bases; unmatched junction nucleotides: 12. This CDR3 is built from 18 residues. Germline CDR1 is LNHDA and CDR2 is SQIVND (reference sequence). The CDR3 here is CASSSGQGKRESNEKLFF. In nucleotides, the CDR3 is TGTGCCAGTAGTAGTGGACAGGGGAAGAGGGAGTCTAATGAAAAACTGTTTTTT. The variable domain in full, completed from reference TRBV19 and TRBJ1-4, reads DGGITQSPKYLFRKEGQNVTLSCEQNLNHDAMYWYRQDPGQGLRLIYYSQIVNDFQKGDIAEGYSVSREKKESFPLTVTSAQKNPTAFYLCASSSGQGKRESNEKLFFGSGTQLSVL.

This chain links TRBV12-3 or TRBV12-4 with TRBJ1-1; possible D gene TRBD1, 5 bases. Trimming shortened V by 3 bases and J by 1 base, and 12 bases separated the two germline ends. The CDR3 length is 15 residues. The CDR3 DNA sequence: TGTGCCAGCAGTTTTGGGGGGGACGGGAACACTGAAGCTTTCTTT. This sequence encodes CASSFGGDGNTEAFF.

This clonotype was seen only a few times. The J gene is TRBJ1-5, the V gene TRBV27, with a tentative D call TRBD1 (5 bases). The CDR3 spans 16 residues. The ends were cut back, 4 bases at V and 7 bases at J, with 20 bases in the middle. Germline CDR1 and CDR2: MNHEY and SMNVEV (reference sequence). CDR3 in DNA: TGTGCCAGCAGTTCCACCACCTCGGGGGGTGGGCAGCCCCAGCATTTT. Its translation is CASSSTTSGGGQPQHF.